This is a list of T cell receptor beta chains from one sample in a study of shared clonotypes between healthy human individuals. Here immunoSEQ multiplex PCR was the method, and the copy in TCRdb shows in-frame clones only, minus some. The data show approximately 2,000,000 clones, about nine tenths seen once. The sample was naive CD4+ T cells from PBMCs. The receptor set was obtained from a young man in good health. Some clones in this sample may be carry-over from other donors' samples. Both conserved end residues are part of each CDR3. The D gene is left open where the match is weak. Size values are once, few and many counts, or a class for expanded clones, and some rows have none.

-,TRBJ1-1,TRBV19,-,TGTGCCAGTAGTATCGCAGGATTGAACACTGAAGCTTTCTTT,CASSIAGLNTEAFF
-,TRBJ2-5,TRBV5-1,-,TGCGCCAGCGGGCCTCCGGAGACCCAGTACTTC,CASGPPETQYF
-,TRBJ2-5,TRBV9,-,TGTGCCAGCAGCGTAGCCGACCCGGAGACCCAGTACTTC,CASSVADPETQYF
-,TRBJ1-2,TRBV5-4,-,TGTGCCAGCAGCTCGGGGGGCGGAAACTATGGCTACACCTTC,CASSSGGGNYGYTF
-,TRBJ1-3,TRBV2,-,TGTGCCAGCATGAGCTCTGGAAACACCATATATTTT,CASMSSGNTIYF
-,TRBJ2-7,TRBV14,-,TGTGCCAGCAGCCAAGAGCACTCATCCTACGAGCAGTACTTC,CASSQEHSSYEQYF
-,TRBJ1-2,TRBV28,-,TGTGCCAGCGGGTCGGGGGGTCCCGTCTATGGCTACACCTTC,CASGSGGPVYGYTF
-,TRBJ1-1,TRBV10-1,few,TGCGCCAGCAGTGAATACCCGAACACTGAAGCTTTCTTT,CASSEYPNTEAFF
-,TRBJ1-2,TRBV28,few,TGTGCCAGCAGTTTCGGGCAGGGCTATGGCTACACCTTC,CASSFGQGYGYTF
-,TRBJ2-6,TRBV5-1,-,TGCGCCAGCAGCTTGGGGACACCGAGGGCCAACGTCCTGACTTTC,CASSLGTPRANVLTF
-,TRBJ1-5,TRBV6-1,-,TGTGCCAGCATCTCCCCGAATCAGCCCCAGCATTTT,CASISPNQPQHF
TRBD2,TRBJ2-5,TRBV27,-,TGTGCCAGCAGTCCAACCCCCCGGCTAGCGGGAGAGACCCAGTACTTC,CASSPTPRLAGETQYF
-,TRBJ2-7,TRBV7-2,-,TGTGCCAGCAGCCGGGACCGCGCCTCCTACGAGCAGTACTTC,CASSRDRASYEQYF
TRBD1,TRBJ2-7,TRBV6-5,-,TGTGCCAGCAGTTACTCACAGGGGACCTACGAGCAGTACTTC,CASSYSQGTYEQYF
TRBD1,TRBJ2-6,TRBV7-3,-,TGTGCCAGCAGCTACACCGGGACAGGGGACGTCCTGACTTTC,CASSYTGTGDVLTF
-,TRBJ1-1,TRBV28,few,TGTGCCAGCAGTCCCTCCCTGGGGAACACTGAAGCTTTCTTT,CASSPSLGNTEAFF